By share of the sample, the clone carrying this TCR beta chain is medium-sized (0.01 to 0.1%). Germline CDR1 and CDR2: LNHNV and YYDKDF (reference sequence). The germline V and J ends were trimmed by 3 bases and 2 bases, with 12 bases remaining between them. This CDR3 spans 15 amino acids. The data were obtained in a study of liver allograft versus peripheral blood T cells. Study summary: Hepatic allograft T cell receptor repertoires were evaluated relative to those present in recipients' peripheral blood.

TCRdb re-called the reads through MiXCR, storing one row per CDR3 protein. The sample lists about 5,300 distinct CDR3 sequences, approximately 15% seen once, with roughly 10% in the top ten. This TCR came from a human patient who had a liver transplant. A share of the T cells may be of graft donor origin. The rearrangement uses TRBV15 and TRBJ2-3, with D hard to call. The CDR3 loop reads CATSRGKTYTDTQYF. CDR3 DNA: TGTGCCACCAGCAGGGGCAAGACTTACACAGATACGCAGTATTTT.